These T cell receptor beta chains were read from a single sample in a study of blood T cells in healthy people across ages. TCRdb re-called the 5' RACE reads with MiXCR, one entry per CDR3 protein. This table holds 1,500,000 or so distinct CDR3 sequences, 45% to 70% found once. Sequences were obtained from blood. These receptors came from a man younger than 30 in good health. Each CDR3 is given with its conserved first and last residue. Fields, in order: V gene, J gene, D gene, clone size, CDR3 DNA, CDR3 protein. The D gene is left open where the match is weak. Size tells how often a clone was seen (once, few, many) or the class of an expanded clone, and some rows leave it out.

TRBV29-1	TRBJ1-2	TRBD1	few	TGCAGCGGCCGGACAGGGAACTATGGCTACACCTTC	CSGRTGNYGYTF
TRBV12-3/TRBV12-4	TRBJ2-1	.	.	TGTGCCAGCAGTTCTATACAGGTATCCGAGCAGTTCTTC	CASSSIQVSEQFF
TRBV20-1	TRBJ2-4	.	.	TGCAGTCTCCGGAGCGGTTCCGAAAACATTCAGTACTTC	CSLRSGSENIQYF
TRBV10-2	TRBJ2-3	.	.	TGCGCCAGCAGTGACCCTTCTAGCACAGATACGCAGTATTTT	CASSDPSSTDTQYF
TRBV5-1	TRBJ2-1	TRBD2	.	TGCGCCAGCAGCGCCGGACTAGCGGGAGAAGAGCAGTTCTTC	CASSAGLAGEEQFF
TRBV6-2/TRBV6-3	TRBJ2-7	.	.	TGTGCCAGCAGCCCCCCCTGGATAGCGGCCAGCTCCTACGAGCAGTACTTC	CASSPPWIAASSYEQYF
TRBV4-3	TRBJ1-2	.	.	TGCGCCAGCAGCCAAGTTGGGCACCAGGCTAACTATGGCTACACCTTC	CASSQVGHQANYGYTF
TRBV4-1	TRBJ1-1	TRBD1	.	TGCGCCAGCAGCCCCGGGGACAGGCCCTTACGAACTGAAGCTTTCTTT	CASSPGDRPLRTEAFF
TRBV2	TRBJ2-1	TRBD1	few	TGTGCCAGCAACCCAACAGGGGGACAGACCCAGTTCTTC	CASNPTGGQTQFF
TRBV20-1	TRBJ1-2	TRBD1	once	TGCAGTGCTAGAGAGGGGAAACAGGGGGCTCTTTATGGCTACACCTTC	CSAREGKQGALYGYTF
TRBV7-9	TRBJ2-1	.	few	TGTGCCAGCAGCTTAGGAGAGGGGGTCTACAATGAGCAGTTCTTC	CASSLGEGVYNEQFF
TRBV25-1	TRBJ1-2	.	few	TGTGCCACCTCTCCCGGGACACCTAACTATGGCTACACCTTC	CATSPGTPNYGYTF
TRBV6-5	TRBJ1-2	.	.	TGTGCCAGCAGTTACGCTCATTCAGGGTGGGAAGGCTACACCTTC	CASSYAHSGWEGYTF
TRBV20-1	TRBJ2-3	.	.	TGCAGTGCTAGAGACCCAGCGGGCATCACAGATACGCAGTATTTT	CSARDPAGITDTQYF
TRBV27	TRBJ2-1	.	.	TGTGCCAGCAGTTTAATAAGGGGGGCGGCCAATGAGCAGTTCTTC	CASSLIRGAANEQFF
TRBV20-1	TRBJ2-7	.	.	TGCAGTGCCATCCCGGGACCCAACGAGCAGTACTTC	CSAIPGPNEQYF
TRBV30	TRBJ1-5	.	.	TGTGCCTGGAGCCCCGGGGACAATCAGCCCCAGCATTTT	CAWSPGDNQPQHF
TRBV6-1	TRBJ2-7	.	once	TGTGCCAGCAGTGACGCGGCCGGCACCTACTACGAGCAGTACTTC	CASSDAAGTYYEQYF
TRBV12-3/TRBV12-4	TRBJ2-1	TRBD2	.	TGTGCCAGCAGTTTTGGGGGAGGGAGCGATGAGCAGTTCTTC	CASSFGGGSDEQFF
TRBV25-1	TRBJ2-5	TRBD1	.	TGTGCCAGCAGTGTTCCCCATGGACAGGGGGAGACCCAGTACTTC	CASSVPHGQGETQYF
TRBV2	TRBJ1-5	TRBD1	.	TGTGTCAGCACCGCCACCGGGACAGGGGTTCAGCCCCAGCATTTT	CVSTATGTGVQPQHF
TRBV4-2	TRBJ2-1	.	.	TGTGCCAGCAGCCAAGATCTTCTAGGGACTGCGCCGTTCTTC	CASSQDLLGTAPFF
TRBV5-1	TRBJ2-1	.	.	TGCGCCAGCAGCTTGAGTGCCAGCCCTCGATCCTACAATGAGCAGTTCTTC	CASSLSASPRSYNEQFF
TRBV2	TRBJ2-7	.	once	TGTGCCAGCACGGACAGCTCCGAGCAGTACTTC	CASTDSSEQYF
TRBV7-2	TRBJ2-6	.	.	TGTGCCAGCAGCTGTGGCGGGGCCAACGTCCTGACTTTC	CASSCGGANVLTF
TRBV7-8	TRBJ2-7	.	.	TGTGCCAGCAGCTTAGGTCGCGCGGGCATAGAGCAGTACTTC	CASSLGRAGIEQYF
TRBV28	TRBJ2-7	.	few	TGTGCCAGCAATACCGCCCTTAACGAGCAGTACTTC	CASNTALNEQYF
TRBV11-2	TRBJ2-1	.	.	TGTGCCAGCAGCTTAGATTATAGCGGTGACAATGAGCAGTTCTTC	CASSLDYSGDNEQFF
TRBV11-2	TRBJ2-3	TRBD2	.	TGTGCCAGCAGTCCCCGAGCGGGGGGGCCAGATACGCAGTATTTT	CASSPRAGGPDTQYF
TRBV20-1	TRBJ2-5	.	.	TGCAGTGCTGACAATAAGGAGGGTGGGGAGACCCAGTACTTC	CSADNKEGGETQYF
TRBV20-1	TRBJ1-1	.	few	TGCAGTGCCCAAACGTTTTTACCTGGCCCCGAAGCTTTCTTT	CSAQTFLPGPEAFF
TRBV18	TRBJ1-4	.	.	TGTGCCAGCTCACCACTGGGTCAAACTAATGAAAAACTGTTTTTT	CASSPLGQTNEKLFF
TRBV28	TRBJ2-3	TRBD1	.	TGTGCCAGCAGCCCCCCCGGACAGGGGAGAGGAGATACGCAGTATTTT	CASSPPGQGRGDTQYF
TRBV18	TRBJ2-4	.	.	TGTGCCAGCTCACCAGATGCCGGGACCCTGCTAGGGGAGCAGTACTTC	CASSPDAGTLLGEQYF
TRBV7-2	TRBJ2-6	.	.	TGTGCCAGCAGCTTAGGAGGGGCAGTGAGCTCTGGGGCCAACGTCCTGACTTTC	CASSLGGAVSSGANVLTF
TRBV4-3	TRBJ2-3	TRBD2	.	TGCGCCAGCAGCCCGGGACTAGCGGAGATAGATACGCAGTATTTT	CASSPGLAEIDTQYF
TRBV5-1	TRBJ2-6	.	.	TGCGCCAGCACTCGACAGGACACTGGGGCCAACGTCCTGACTTTC	CASTRQDTGANVLTF
TRBV20-1	TRBJ2-4	.	.	TGCAGTGCTAGCCGCCCAGGGCCAATCGGGCAGTACTTC	CSASRPGPIGQYF
TRBV4-2	TRBJ2-7	.	.	TGTGCCAGCAGCCAAGAAGAGGGGGGGGAGTACGAGCAGTACTTC	CASSQEEGGEYEQYF
TRBV5-6	TRBJ2-1	TRBD1	few	TGTGCCAGCAGCCCTGGACAGGGCCCCTACAATGAGCAGTTCTTC	CASSPGQGPYNEQFF
TRBV11-3	TRBJ2-4	.	.	TGTGCCAGCAGCTTATGGGGGGCCGGGTCTGCAGCCAAAAACATTCAGTACTTC	CASSLWGAGSAAKNIQYF
TRBV25-1	TRBJ1-2	TRBD1	.	TGTGCCAGCAGTTCCGGGACAGGGGTTTATGGCTACACCTTC	CASSSGTGVYGYTF
TRBV5-1	TRBJ1-6	.	few	TGCGCCAGCAGCTTGCGGTCACCCTCCTATAATTCACCCCTCCACTTT	CASSLRSPSYNSPLHF